These 25 T cell receptor beta chains originate from one sample sequenced in a study of shared clonotypes between healthy human individuals. Sequencing used immunoSEQ multiplex PCR; TCRdb keeps in-frame clones, though not all of them. The sample has 1,400,000 or so clones, less than 99% seen once. The sequenced sample was naive CD4+ T cells sorted from blood. Sample subset: CD45RA+ positively selected. All receptors derive from a man between 25 and 39 years old in good health.

V usage is TRBV27 and J usage is TRBJ2-7, with 7 bases matching TRBD1. After removal of 5 bases from V and 2 bases from J, the junction contained 6 bases not matched to a gene. CDR3 length: 14 amino acids. Germline V gene data show CDR1 as MNHEY and CDR2 as SMNVEV (reference sequence). Here the CDR3 DNA reads TGTGCCAGCAGTCTAACAGGGGACCCCTACGAGCAGTACTTC. This translates into CASSLTGDPYEQYF.

This rearrangement joins TRBV27 to TRBJ2-1, with D perhaps TRBD2 (5 bases). The CDR3 is 12 residues long. V was clipped by 4 bases and J by 8 bases, with 9 bases between them. Germline V gene sequence: CDR1 MNHEY, CDR2 SMNVEV (reference sequence). CDR3 DNA sequence: TGTGCCAGCAGTTCAGGCGGGCATGAGCAGTTCTTC. This sequence encodes CASSSGGHEQFF.

This rearrangement joins TRBV6-5 to TRBJ2-1; no clear D. This CDR3 contains 14 residues. V was shortened by 3 bases and J by 12 bases, with 18 bases between the two germline ends. Germline loops: CDR1 MNHEY, CDR2 SVGAGI. The CDR3 DNA follows: TGTGCCAGCAGTTATCCGGGTTCCGGTTTAGGGCAGTTCTTC. Protein product: CASSYPGSGLGQFF.

As concerns this clone: Other DNA sequences from this sample encode an identical CDR3 as well. V usage is TRBV5-1 and J usage is TRBJ2-3; no clear D gene. This CDR3 has 13 residues. Trimming stripped 0 bases from V and 3 bases from J, with 5 bases between. Per germline, CDR1 SGHRS and CDR2 YFSETQ. This chain's CDR3 is CASSLEATDTQYF. DNA of the CDR3: TGCGCCAGCAGCTTGGAGGCGACAGATACGCAGTATTTT.

The rearrangement uses TRBV2 and TRBJ1-5; D is ambiguous. Trimming took 8 bases from V and 0 from J, leaving 11 bases between them. The germline V gene encodes CDR1 SNHLY and CDR2 FYNNEI. The CDR3 is made up of 14 amino acids. CDR3 in DNA: TGTGCCAGCCTAGATACCTATAGCAATCAGCCCCAGCATTTT. Translated, it gives CASLDTYSNQPQHF.

This chain joins TRBV7-2 and TRBJ2-3; 8 bases align to TRBD2. The CDR3 is 15 amino acids. CDR1 and CDR2 (germline): SGHTA, FQGNSA. V lost 8 bases to trimming and J lost 2 bases; unmatched junction nucleotides: 9. The CDR3, as DNA: TGTGCCAGCGGAAACCAAGCGGGGGTCACAGATACGCAGTATTTT. This codes for CASGNQAGVTDTQYF.

The V and J genes are TRBV18 and TRBJ2-7; 11 bases map to TRBD2. This CDR3 comprises 15 residues. Germline CDR1 and CDR2: KGHSH and LQKENI. V lost 0 bases and J lost 6; bases outside the gene matches: 4. CDR3 amino acids: CASSPPGLAVSEQYF. The CDR3 DNA reads TGTGCCAGCTCACCACCGGGACTAGCGGTCAGCGAGCAGTACTTC.

This rearrangement joins TRBV19 to TRBJ1-1; D perhaps matches TRBD1 (5 bases). In germline, CDR1 is LNHDA, CDR2 SQIVND (reference sequence). This CDR3 spans 13 amino acids. The V end lost 6 bases, the J end lost 7 bases, and 15 bases lay between the germline ends. CDR3: CASRTHGGNEAFF. CDR3 nucleotides: TGTGCCAGTAGGACCCACGGGGGAAATGAAGCTTTCTTT.

Turning to this clone: Other DNA sequences within the sample encode an identical CDR3. This chain links TRBV18 with TRBJ2-5, with D possibly TRBD2 on 7 matching bases. There are 15 residues in the CDR3. Germline V gene sequence: CDR1 KGHSH, CDR2 LQKENI. V dropped 0 bases and J dropped 2 bases, with 10 bases sitting between them. In DNA, the CDR3 is TGTGCCAGCTCACCACCGGGAGGGGGTCAAGAGACCCAGTACTTC. Translated, it gives CASSPPGGGQETQYF.

This chain uses TRBV5-1 with TRBJ2-7; tentative D call: TRBD2 (7 bases). This CDR3 comprises 15 residues. Trimming cost V 4 bases and J 2 bases, with 16 bases left between them. CDR1 is SGHRS, CDR2 YFSETQ, per germline. Here the CDR3 DNA reads TGCGCCAGCAGCCGGGGGGCTAGCGCACCCTACGAGCAGTACTTC. This gives the protein CASSRGASAPYEQYF.

The CDR3 sequence is CASSSHGLANEQFF. CDR3 coding DNA: TGTGCCAGCAGCTCCCACGGACTAGCGAATGAGCAGTTCTTC. This rearrangement joins TRBV7-6 to TRBJ2-1; 9 bases line up with TRBD2. Germline lookup yields CDR1 SGHVS and CDR2 FNYEAQ. The trim removed 4 bases at V and 7 bases at J, leaving 5 bases unmatched. The CDR3 totals 14 residues. Looking up the rest from reference TRBV7-6 and TRBJ2-1 gives the full variable domain: GAGVSQSPRYKVTKRGQDVALRCDPISGHVSLYWYRQALGQGPEFLTYFNYEAQQDKSGLPNDRFSAERPEGSISTLTIQRTEQRDSAMYRCASSSHGLANEQFFGPGTRLTVL.

This chain joins TRBV5-5 and TRBJ2-5; the match to TRBD1 covers 10 bases. This CDR3 is built from 15 residues. Germline V gives CDR1 SGHKS, CDR2 YYEKEE (reference sequence). V lost 0 bases to trimming and J lost 5 bases; unmatched junction nucleotides: 4. The CDR3 spells CASSLGQGARETQYF. The DNA of the CDR3 is TGTGCCAGCAGCTTGGGACAGGGGGCGCGGGAGACCCAGTACTTC. Based on the CDR3 plus reference TRBV5-5 and TRBJ2-5, the full variable domain is DAGVTQSPTHLIKTRGQQVTLRCSPISGHKSVSWYQQVLGQGPQFIFQYYEKEERGRGNFPDRFSARQFPNYSSELNVNALLLGDSALYLCASSLGQGARETQYFGPGTRLLVL.

The count of this clone is one. V usage is TRBV5-1 and J usage is TRBJ2-3; 11 bases map to TRBD2. J gave up 2 bases and V 1 base, and 12 bases lay outside the gene matches. The CDR3 has 19 residues. Per germline, CDR1 SGHRS and CDR2 YFSETQ. CDR3 amino acids: CASSLYSLAGGAPTDTQYF. In DNA, the CDR3 is TGCGCCAGCAGCTTGTATTCTCTAGCGGGAGGCGCGCCCACAGATACGCAGTATTTT. The whole variable domain, filled in from reference TRBV5-1 and TRBJ2-3, reads KAGVTQTPRYLIKTRGQQVTLSCSPISGHRSVSWYQQTPGQGLQFLFEYFSETQRNKGNFPGRFSGRQFSNSRSEMNVSTLELGDSALYLCASSLYSLAGGAPTDTQYFGPGTRLTVL.

This clone was seen only once. This chain joins TRBV5-4 and TRBJ2-3, with D perhaps assigned TRBD1 or TRBD2 (6 bases each). Germline V gene data show CDR1 as SGHNT and CDR2 as YYREEE (reference sequence). Trimming shortened V by 0 bases and J by 5 bases, and 13 bases separated the two germline ends. The CDR3 runs 15 residues. The CDR3 region has the DNA TGTGCCAGCAGCTTGGCCCCGGGGGCGAGAGATACGCAGTATTTT. Translated, it gives CASSLAPGARDTQYF.

This rearrangement joins TRBV28 to TRBJ1-5; 7 bases match TRBD1. Germline V gives CDR1 MDHEN, CDR2 SYDVKM. The length of the CDR3 is 18 residues. The V gene end was trimmed by 4 bases and the J gene end by 0 bases; junction bases not matched to a gene: 12. CDR3 region: CASSSYGIQGNSNQPQHF. The DNA of the CDR3 is TGTGCCAGCAGTTCATATGGAATACAGGGGAATAGCAATCAGCCCCAGCATTTT.

J is TRBJ1-1 and V is TRBV7-8; D gene unclear. V was trimmed by 1 base and J by 3 bases, leaving 6 bases between them. Germline-derived CDR1 and CDR2 are SGHVS and FQNEAQ. This CDR3 has 13 amino acids. CDR3 bases: TGTGCCAGCAGCTTAGAACGGGACACTGAAGCTTTCTTT. It is translated as CASSLERDTEAFF.

The V call is TRBV21-1, the J call TRBJ2-2; the table's D call TRBD1 went unverified against the DNA. TRBV21-1 has pseudogene status. The CDR3 is 16 amino acids. CDR3 sequence: CASSPPGQDYTGELFF. CDR3 DNA sequence: TGTGCCAGCAGCCCCCCGGGACAGGACTACACCGGGGAGCTGTTTTTT.

DNA for the CDR3: TGCGCCAGCAGCCCTCCGGGGAGTTTGTCCTACGAGCAGTACTTC. This gives the protein CASSPPGSLSYEQYF. This chain connects TRBV5-1 to TRBJ2-7; D might be TRBD2 (5 bases). Germline CDR1 SGHRS, CDR2 YFSETQ. The V end was cut by 4 bases, the J end by 1 base, with 15 bases between. The CDR3 extends over 15 amino acids.

As to this clone: The identical CDR3 is also encoded by other nucleotide sequences in the sample. The gene calls are TRBV5-1 and TRBJ2-7; the D is unclear. This CDR3 spans 15 amino acids. The ends were cut back, 0 bases at V and 1 base at J, with 11 bases in the middle. Germline V gives CDR1 SGHRS, CDR2 YFSETQ. The CDR3 protein is CASSLGLQGSYEQYF. Here the CDR3 DNA reads TGCGCCAGCAGCTTGGGACTCCAAGGGTCCTACGAGCAGTACTTC. The entire variable domain, with the rest obtained from reference TRBV5-1 and TRBJ2-7, is as follows: KAGVTQTPRYLIKTRGQQVTLSCSPISGHRSVSWYQQTPGQGLQFLFEYFSETQRNKGNFPGRFSGRQFSNSRSEMNVSTLELGDSALYLCASSLGLQGSYEQYFGPGTRLTVT.

The chain couples TRBV5-4 to TRBJ2-7; D is undetermined. The CDR3 totals 13 residues. The V gene lost 5 bases and the J gene lost 2 bases, with 11 bases spanning the gap. Germline values: CDR1 SGHNT, CDR2 YYREEE (reference sequence). As DNA, the CDR3 is TGTGCCAGCAGTCTGAATGTGGCCTACGAGCAGTACTTC. This gives the protein CASSLNVAYEQYF.

Only one count was recorded for this clone. This rearrangement joins TRBV5-8 to TRBJ1-2, with 8 bases aligning to TRBD1. Germline loops: CDR1 SGHTS, CDR2 YDEGEE. The CDR3 sequence is 14 residues long. Trimming cost V 5 bases and J 7 bases; bases outside gene matches: 10. In nucleotides, the CDR3 is TGTGCCAGCAGACGGACAGGGAGCAGGTCTGGCTACACCTTC. It yields the protein CASRRTGSRSGYTF.

Comment on this clone: One end of the junction is discordant with germline, which a read error may explain. The DNA of the CDR3 is TGTGCCAGAAGCAGGGACACGTTT. Protein: CARSRDTF. The chain recombines TRBV5-3 with TRBJ1-3; TRBD1 might be the D (6 bases). TRBV5-3 is placed among ORFs of uncertain function. CDR3 size: 8 residues.

A single count supports this clone. The same CDR3 can be traced to other DNA sequences in this sample. This rearrangement joins TRBV7-9 to TRBJ2-7; the D is unclear. The CDR3 covers 13 residues. Trimming shortened V by 6 bases and J by 0 bases, and 9 bases separated the two germline ends. Per the germline V gene, CDR1 is SEHNR and CDR2 is FQNEAQ (reference sequence). The CDR3 reads CASSLPSSYEQYF. DNA for the CDR3: TGTGCCAGCAGTCTCCCAAGCTCCTACGAGCAGTACTTC.

The chain couples TRBV9 to TRBJ2-1; TRBD1 agrees at 7 bases. Germline V CDR1 and CDR2: SGDLS, YYNGEE. The CDR3 spans 15 residues. J lost 3 bases, V lost 7 bases, and 10 bases had no gene match. CDR3 nucleotides: TGTGCCAGCGGCACTACAGGGGACGTCTACAATGAGCAGTTCTTC. This translates into CASGTTGDVYNEQFF. Together with reference TRBV9 and TRBJ2-1, the CDR3 gives the full variable domain: DSGVTQTPKHLITATGQRVTLRCSPRSGDLSVYWYQQSLDQGLQFLIQYYNGEERAKGNILERFSAQQFPDLHSELNLSSLELGDSALYFCASGTTGDVYNEQFFGPGTRLTVL.

The chain employs TRBV5-1 and TRBJ2-1; 10 bases map to TRBD2. The germline CDR1 and CDR2 sequences are SGHRS and YFSETQ. The CDR3 is made up of 15 amino acids. V trimming: 4 bases; J trimming: 4 bases; junction bases outside the gene matches: 5. This CDR3 is CASSRAGGSYNEQFF. The CDR3 DNA sequence: TGCGCCAGCAGCCGAGCGGGAGGGTCGTACAATGAGCAGTTCTTC. The full variable domain, completed using reference TRBV5-1 and TRBJ2-1, is KAGVTQTPRYLIKTRGQQVTLSCSPISGHRSVSWYQQTPGQGLQFLFEYFSETQRNKGNFPGRFSGRQFSNSRSEMNVSTLELGDSALYLCASSRAGGSYNEQFFGPGTRLTVL.